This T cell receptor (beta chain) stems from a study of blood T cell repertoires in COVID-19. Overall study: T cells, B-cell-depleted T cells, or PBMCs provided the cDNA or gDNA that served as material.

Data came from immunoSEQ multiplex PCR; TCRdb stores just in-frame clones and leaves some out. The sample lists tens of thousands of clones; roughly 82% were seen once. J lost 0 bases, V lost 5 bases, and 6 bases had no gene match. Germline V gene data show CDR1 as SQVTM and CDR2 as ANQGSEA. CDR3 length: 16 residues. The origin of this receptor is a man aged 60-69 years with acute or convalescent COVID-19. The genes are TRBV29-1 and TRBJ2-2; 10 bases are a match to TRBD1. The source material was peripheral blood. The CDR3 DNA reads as TGCAGCGTTAGACGAGGACAGGGGGCGAACACCGGGGAGCTGTTTTTT. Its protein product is CSVRRGQGANTGELFF.